This entry describes one T cell receptor (beta chain). Antigen specificity is unknown. This sample is part of a study of cytomegalovirus exposure and HLA in healthy donors. Whole-study results and caveats: Per a prior analysis, the majority of TCR beta V segments were productive roughly 87% or roughly 30% of the time. A later analysis showed that HLA-associated TCR beta chains had undergone more clonal expansion than equally common others.

The germline CDR1 and CDR2 sequences are SGHTA and FQGNSA. The J segment lost 5 bases and the V segment lost 4 bases, leaving 10 bases of the junction unmatched. The CDR3 runs 17 residues. PCR employed 60 Vbeta and 13 Jbeta primers. Measured with immunoSEQ multiplex PCR; TCRdb has only the in-frame clones, and not every one. The sample carries 150,000 to 200,000 clones, about 86% recorded once. This sequence joins TRBV7-2 and TRBJ2-3; 12 nucleotides line up with TRBD2. Material: PBMCs. The receptor's source is a woman aged 25 to 39 in good health and CMV-seronegative. CDR3 sequence (DNA): TGTGCCAGCAGCTGGGGACTGCTAGCGGGAGGGAAAGATACGCAGTATTTT. Its translation is CASSWGLLAGGKDTQYF. The full variable domain, with the rest looked up from reference TRBV7-2 and TRBJ2-3, is GAGVSQSPSNKVTEKGKDVELRCDPISGHTALYWYRQSLGQGLEFLIYFQGNSAPDKSGLPSDRFSAERTGGSVSTLTIQRTQQEDSAVYLCASSWGLLAGGKDTQYFGPGTRLTVL.